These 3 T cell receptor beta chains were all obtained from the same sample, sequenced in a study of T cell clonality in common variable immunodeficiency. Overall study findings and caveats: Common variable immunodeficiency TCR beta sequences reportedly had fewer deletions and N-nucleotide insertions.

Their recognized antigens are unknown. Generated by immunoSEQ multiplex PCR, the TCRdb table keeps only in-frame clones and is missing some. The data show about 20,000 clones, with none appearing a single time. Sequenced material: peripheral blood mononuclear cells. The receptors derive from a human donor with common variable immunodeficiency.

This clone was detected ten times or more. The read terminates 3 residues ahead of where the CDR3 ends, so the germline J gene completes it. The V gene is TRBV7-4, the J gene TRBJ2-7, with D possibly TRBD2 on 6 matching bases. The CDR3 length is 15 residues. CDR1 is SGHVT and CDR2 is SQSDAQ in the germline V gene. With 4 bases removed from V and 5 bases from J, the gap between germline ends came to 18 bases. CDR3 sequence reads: CASSSQPSELDEQYF. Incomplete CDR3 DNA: TGTGCCAGCAGCTCGCAACCTAGCGAATTGGACGAG.

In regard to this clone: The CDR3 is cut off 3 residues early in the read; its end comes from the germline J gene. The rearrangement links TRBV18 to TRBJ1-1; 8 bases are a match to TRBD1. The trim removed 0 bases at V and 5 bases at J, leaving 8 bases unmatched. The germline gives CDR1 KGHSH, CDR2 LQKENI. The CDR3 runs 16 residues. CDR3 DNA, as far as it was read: TGTGCCAGCTCACCACCTAGACAGGGGAGTTGGACTGAA. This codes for CASSPPRQGSWTE. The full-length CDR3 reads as CASSPPRQGSWTEAFF.

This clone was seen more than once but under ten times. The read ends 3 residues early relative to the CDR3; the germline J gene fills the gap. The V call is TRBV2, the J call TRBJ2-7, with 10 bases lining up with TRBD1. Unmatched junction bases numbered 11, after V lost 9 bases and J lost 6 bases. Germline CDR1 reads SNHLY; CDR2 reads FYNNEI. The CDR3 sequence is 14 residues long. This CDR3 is CASKPRQGAPEQYF. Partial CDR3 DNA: TGTGCCAGTAAGCCCCGACAGGGGGCGCCCGAG.